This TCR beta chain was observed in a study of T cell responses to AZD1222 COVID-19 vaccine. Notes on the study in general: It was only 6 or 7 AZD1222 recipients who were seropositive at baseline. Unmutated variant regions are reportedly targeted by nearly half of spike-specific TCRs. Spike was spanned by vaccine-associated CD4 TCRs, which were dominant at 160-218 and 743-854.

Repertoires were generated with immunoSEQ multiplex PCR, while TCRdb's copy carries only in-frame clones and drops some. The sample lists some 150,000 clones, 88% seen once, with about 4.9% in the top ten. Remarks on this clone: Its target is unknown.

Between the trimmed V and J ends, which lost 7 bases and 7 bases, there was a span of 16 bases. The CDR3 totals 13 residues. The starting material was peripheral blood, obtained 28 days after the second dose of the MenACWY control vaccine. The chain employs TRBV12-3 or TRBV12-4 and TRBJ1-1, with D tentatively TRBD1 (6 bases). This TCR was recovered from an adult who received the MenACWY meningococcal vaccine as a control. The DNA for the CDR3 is TGTGCCAGCAAAGGGACTAACAGGGATGAAGCTTTCTTT. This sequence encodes CASKGTNRDEAFF.